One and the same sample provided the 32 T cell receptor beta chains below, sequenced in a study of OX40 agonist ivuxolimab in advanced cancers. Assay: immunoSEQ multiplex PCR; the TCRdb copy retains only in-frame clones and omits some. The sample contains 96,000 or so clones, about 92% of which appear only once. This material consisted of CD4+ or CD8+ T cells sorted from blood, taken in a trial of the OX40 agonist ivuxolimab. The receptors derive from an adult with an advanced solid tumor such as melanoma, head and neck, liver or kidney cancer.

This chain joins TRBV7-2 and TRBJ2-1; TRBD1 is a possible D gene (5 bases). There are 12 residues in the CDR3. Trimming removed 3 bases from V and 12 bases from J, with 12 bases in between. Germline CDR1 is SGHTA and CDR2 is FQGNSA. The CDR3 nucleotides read TGTGCCAGCAGCTTGGACGCAGGGCGGCAGTTCTTC. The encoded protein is CASSLDAGRQFF.

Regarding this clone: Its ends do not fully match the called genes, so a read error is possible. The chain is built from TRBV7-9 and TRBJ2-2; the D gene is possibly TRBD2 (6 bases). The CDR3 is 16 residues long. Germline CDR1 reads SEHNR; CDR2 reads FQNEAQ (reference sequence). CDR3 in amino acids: CASSLSTIINTGGLFF. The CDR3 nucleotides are TGTGCCAGCAGCTTAAGCACAATCATTAACACCGGGGGGCTGTTTTTT.

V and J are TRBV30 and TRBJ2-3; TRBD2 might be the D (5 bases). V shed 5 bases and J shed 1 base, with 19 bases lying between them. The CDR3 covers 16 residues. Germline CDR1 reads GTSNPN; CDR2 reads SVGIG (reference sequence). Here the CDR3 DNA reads TGTGCCTGGGGTAGCGCCCCAACCCCCCGCACAGATACGCAGTATTTT. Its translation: CAWGSAPTPRTDTQYF.

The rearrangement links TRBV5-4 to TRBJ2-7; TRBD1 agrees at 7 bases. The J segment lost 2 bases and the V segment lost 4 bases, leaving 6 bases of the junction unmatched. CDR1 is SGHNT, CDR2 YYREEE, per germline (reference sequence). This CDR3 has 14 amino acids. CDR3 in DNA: TGTGCCAGCAGCCGCCCCGGGACAGCCTACGAGCAGTACTTC. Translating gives CASSRPGTAYEQYF.

CDR3 DNA: TGCGCCAGCAGCTCCGAGGGGGGAGATACGCAGTATTTT. The encoded protein is CASSSEGGDTQYF. The gene calls are TRBV5-1 and TRBJ2-3; the D gene could be TRBD1 or TRBD2 (6 bases each). CDR3 size: 13 residues. Germline-derived CDR1 and CDR2 are SGHRS and YFSETQ. Between the trimmed V and J ends, which lost 3 bases and 5 bases, there was a span of 10 bases. Filled out from reference TRBV5-1 and TRBJ2-3, the complete variable domain reads KAGVTQTPRYLIKTRGQQVTLSCSPISGHRSVSWYQQTPGQGLQFLFEYFSETQRNKGNFPGRFSGRQFSNSRSEMNVSTLELGDSALYLCASSSEGGDTQYFGPGTRLTVL.

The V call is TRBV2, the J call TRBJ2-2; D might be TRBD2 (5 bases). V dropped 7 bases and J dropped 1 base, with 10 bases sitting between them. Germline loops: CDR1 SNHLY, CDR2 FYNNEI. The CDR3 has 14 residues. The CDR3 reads CASKVGRNTGELFF. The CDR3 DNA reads TGTGCCAGCAAAGTGGGGAGGAACACCGGGGAGCTGTTTTTT. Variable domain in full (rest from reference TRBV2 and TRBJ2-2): EPEVTQTPSHQVTQMGQEVILRCVPISNHLYFYWYRQILGQKVEFLVSFYNNEISEKSEIFDDQFSVERPDGSNFTLKIRSTKLEDSAMYFCASKVGRNTGELFFGEGSRLTVL.

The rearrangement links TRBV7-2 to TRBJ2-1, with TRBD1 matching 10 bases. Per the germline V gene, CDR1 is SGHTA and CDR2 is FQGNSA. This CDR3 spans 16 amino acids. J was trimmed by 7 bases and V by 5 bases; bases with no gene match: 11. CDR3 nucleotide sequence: TGTGCCAGCAGCCTACAGGGGGACAGGGGAAATAATGAGCAGTTCTTC. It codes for CASSLQGDRGNNEQFF.

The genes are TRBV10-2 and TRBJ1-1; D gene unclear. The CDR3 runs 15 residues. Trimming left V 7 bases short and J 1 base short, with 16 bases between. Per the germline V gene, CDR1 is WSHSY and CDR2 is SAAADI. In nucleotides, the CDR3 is TGCGCCAGCACGGGCCTAATAATCGCGAACACTGAAGCTTTCTTT. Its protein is CASTGLIIANTEAFF.

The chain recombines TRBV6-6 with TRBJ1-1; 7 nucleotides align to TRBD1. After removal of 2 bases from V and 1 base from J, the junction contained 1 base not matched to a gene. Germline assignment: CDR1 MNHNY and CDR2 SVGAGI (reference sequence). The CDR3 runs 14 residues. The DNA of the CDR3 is TGTGCCAGCAGTTACGCAGGGGGGAACACTGAAGCTTTCTTT. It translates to CASSYAGGNTEAFF.

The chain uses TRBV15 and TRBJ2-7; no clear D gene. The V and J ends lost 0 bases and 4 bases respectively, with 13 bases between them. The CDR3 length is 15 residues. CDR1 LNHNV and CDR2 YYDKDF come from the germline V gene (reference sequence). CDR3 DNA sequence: TGTGCCACCAGCAGAGACCGGGTTGGCAATTACGAGCAGTACTTC. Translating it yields CATSRDRVGNYEQYF.

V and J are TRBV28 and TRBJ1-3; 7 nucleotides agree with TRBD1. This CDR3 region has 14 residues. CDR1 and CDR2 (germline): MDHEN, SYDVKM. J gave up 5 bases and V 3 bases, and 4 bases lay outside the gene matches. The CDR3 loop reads CASSLTTGRNTIYF. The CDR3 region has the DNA TGTGCCAGCAGTTTGACGACAGGGAGAAACACCATATATTTT.

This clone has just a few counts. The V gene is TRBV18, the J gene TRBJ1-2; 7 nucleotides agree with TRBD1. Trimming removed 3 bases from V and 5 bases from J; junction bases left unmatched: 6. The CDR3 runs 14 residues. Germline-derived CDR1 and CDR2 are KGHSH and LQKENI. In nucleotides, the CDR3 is TGTGCCAGCTCACCCGGGACAGAGAAGTATGGCTACACCTTC. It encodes CASSPGTEKYGYTF.

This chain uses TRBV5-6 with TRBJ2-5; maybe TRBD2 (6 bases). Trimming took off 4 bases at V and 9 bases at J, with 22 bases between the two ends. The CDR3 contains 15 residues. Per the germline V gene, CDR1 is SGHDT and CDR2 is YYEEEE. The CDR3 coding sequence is TGTGCCAGCAGCCCGACGAGGGCGGGATCCATGGCCCAGTACTTC. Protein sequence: CASSPTRAGSMAQYF.

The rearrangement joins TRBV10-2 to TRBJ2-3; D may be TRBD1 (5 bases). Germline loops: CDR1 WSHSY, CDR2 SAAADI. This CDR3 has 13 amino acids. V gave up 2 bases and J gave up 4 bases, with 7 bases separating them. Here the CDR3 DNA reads TGCGCCAGCAGTGAGATCAGGGCAGATACGCAGTATTTT. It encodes CASSEIRADTQYF.

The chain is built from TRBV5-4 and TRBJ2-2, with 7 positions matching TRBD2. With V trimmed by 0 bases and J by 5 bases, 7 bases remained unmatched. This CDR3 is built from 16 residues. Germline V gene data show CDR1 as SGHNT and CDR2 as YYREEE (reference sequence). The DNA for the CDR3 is TGTGCCAGCAGCTTGGCCCAAACTAGCGTAACCGGGGAGCTGTTTTTT. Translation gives CASSLAQTSVTGELFF.

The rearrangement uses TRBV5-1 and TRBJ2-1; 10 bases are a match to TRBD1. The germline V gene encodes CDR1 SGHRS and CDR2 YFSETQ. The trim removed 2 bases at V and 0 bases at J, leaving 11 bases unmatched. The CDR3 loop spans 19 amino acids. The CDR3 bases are TGCGCCAGCAGCTTAGGACAGGGGGTAGGGCCGAGCTCCTACAATGAGCAGTTCTTC. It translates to CASSLGQGVGPSSYNEQFF.

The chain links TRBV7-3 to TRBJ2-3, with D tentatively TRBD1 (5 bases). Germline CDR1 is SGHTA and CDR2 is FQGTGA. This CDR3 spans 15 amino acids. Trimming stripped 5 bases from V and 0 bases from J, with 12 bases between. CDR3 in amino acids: CASSRRGFSTDTQYF. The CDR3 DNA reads TGTGCCAGCAGCCGTAGGGGCTTTAGCACAGATACGCAGTATTTT.

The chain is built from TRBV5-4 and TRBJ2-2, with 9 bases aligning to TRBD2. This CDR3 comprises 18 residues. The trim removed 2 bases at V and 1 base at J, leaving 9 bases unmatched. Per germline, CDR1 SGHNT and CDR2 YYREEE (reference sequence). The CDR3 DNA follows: TGTGCCAGCAGCTTCCAGGGCCTAGCGGGGCTGAACACCGGGGAGCTGTTTTTT. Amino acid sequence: CASSFQGLAGLNTGELFF.

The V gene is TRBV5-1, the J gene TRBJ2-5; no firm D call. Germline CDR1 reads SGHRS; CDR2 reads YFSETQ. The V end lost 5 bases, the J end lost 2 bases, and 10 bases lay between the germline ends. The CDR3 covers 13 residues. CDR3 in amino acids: CASSLGVQETQYF. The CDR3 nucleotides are TGCGCCAGCAGTCTTGGGGTACAAGAGACCCAGTACTTC.

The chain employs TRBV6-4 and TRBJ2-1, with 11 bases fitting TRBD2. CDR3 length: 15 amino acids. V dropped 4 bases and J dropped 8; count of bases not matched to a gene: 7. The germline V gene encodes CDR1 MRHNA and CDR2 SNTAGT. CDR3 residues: CASSVSGRALDEQFF. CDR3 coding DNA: TGTGCCAGCAGTGTTAGCGGGAGGGCCTTGGATGAGCAGTTCTTC.

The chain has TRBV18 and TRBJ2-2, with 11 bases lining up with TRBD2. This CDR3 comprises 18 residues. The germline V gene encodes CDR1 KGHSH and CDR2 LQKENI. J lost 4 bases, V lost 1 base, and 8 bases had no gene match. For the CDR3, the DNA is TGTGCCAGCTCACCACAAACTAGCGGGAGATCCACCACCGGGGAGCTGTTTTTT. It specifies CASSPQTSGRSTTGELFF. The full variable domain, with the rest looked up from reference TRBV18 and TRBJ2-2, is NAGVMQNPRHLVRRRGQEARLRCSPMKGHSHVYWYRQLPEEGLKFMVYLQKENIIDESGMPKERFSAEFPKEGPSILRIQQVVRGDSAAYFCASSPQTSGRSTTGELFFGEGSRLTVL.

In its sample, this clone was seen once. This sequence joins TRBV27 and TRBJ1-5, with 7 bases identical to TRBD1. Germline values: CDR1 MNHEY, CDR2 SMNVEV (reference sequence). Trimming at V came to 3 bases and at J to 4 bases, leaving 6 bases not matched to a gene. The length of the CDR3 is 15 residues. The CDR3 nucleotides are TGTGCCAGCAGTTTCTTGGACAGGATAAATCAGCCCCAGCATTTT. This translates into CASSFLDRINQPQHF.

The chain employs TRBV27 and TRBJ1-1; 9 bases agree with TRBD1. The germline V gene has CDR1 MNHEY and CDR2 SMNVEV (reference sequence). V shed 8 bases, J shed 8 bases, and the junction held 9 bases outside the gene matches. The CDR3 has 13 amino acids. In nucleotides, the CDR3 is TGTGCCAGCGTAGACAGGGGGGGATTGGAAGCTTTCTTT. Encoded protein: CASVDRGGLEAFF.

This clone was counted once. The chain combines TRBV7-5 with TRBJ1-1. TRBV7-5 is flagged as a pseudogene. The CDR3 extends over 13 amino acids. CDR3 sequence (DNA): TGTGCCAGAAGGTACCCCGAAAAGACTGAAGCTTTCTTT. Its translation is CARRYPEKTEAFF.

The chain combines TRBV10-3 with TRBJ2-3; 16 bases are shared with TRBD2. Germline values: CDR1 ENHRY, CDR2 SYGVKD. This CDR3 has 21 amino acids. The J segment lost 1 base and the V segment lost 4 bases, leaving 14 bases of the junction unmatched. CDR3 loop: CAISGGYRGLAGGPGTDTQYF. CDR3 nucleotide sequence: TGTGCCATCAGTGGGGGCTATCGGGGACTAGCGGGAGGGCCGGGCACAGATACGCAGTATTTT.

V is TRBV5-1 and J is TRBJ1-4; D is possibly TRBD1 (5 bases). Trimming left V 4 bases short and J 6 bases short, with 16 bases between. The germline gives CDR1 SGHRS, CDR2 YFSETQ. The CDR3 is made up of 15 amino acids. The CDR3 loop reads CASSPGPGGDEKLFF. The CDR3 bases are TGCGCCAGCAGCCCCGGACCGGGAGGGGATGAAAAACTGTTTTTT.

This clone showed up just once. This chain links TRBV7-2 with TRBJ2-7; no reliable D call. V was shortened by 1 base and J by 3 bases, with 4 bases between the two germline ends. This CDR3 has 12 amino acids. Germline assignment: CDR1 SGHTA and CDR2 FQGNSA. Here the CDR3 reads CASSLEDYEQYF. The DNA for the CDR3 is TGTGCCAGCAGCTTAGAAGACTACGAGCAGTACTTC.

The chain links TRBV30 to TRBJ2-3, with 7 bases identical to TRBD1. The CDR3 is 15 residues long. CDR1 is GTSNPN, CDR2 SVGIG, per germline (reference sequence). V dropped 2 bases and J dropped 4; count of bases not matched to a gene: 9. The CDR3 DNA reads TGTGCCTGGAGTCGGAGACAGGGTCGGGCAGATACGCAGTATTTT. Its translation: CAWSRRQGRADTQYF.

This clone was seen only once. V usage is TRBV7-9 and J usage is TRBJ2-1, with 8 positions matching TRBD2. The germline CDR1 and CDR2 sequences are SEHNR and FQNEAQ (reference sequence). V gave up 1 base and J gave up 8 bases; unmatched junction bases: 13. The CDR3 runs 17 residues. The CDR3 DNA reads TGTGCCAGCAGCTTAGGACTAGCGCTATGGTTGGGGGATGAGCAGTTCTTC. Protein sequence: CASSLGLALWLGDEQFF.

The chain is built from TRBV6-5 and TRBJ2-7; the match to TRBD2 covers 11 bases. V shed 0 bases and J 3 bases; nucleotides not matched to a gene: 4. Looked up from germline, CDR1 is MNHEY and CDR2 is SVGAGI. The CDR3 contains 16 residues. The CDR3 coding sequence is TGTGCCAGCAGTTACTCGGGACTAGCGGCGTACTACGAGCAGTACTTC. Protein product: CASSYSGLAAYYEQYF.

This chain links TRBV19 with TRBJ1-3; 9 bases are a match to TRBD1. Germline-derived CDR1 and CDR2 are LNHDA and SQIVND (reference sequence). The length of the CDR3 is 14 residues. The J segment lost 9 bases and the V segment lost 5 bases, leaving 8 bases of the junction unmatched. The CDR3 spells CASSLGTGLTTIYF. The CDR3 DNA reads TGTGCCAGTAGTCTCGGGACAGGGTTGACCACCATATATTTT. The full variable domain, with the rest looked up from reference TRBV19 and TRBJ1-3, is DGGITQSPKYLFRKEGQNVTLSCEQNLNHDAMYWYRQDPGQGLRLIYYSQIVNDFQKGDIAEGYSVSREKKESFPLTVTSAQKNPTAFYLCASSLGTGLTTIYFGEGSWLTVV.

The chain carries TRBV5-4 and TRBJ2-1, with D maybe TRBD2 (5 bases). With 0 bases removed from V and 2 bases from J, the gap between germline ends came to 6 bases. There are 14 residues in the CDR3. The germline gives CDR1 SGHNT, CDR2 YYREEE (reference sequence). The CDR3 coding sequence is TGTGCCAGCAGCTTGGGGGGAGCCTACAATGAGCAGTTCTTC. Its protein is CASSLGGAYNEQFF. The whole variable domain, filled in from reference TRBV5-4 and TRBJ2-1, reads ETGVTQSPTHLIKTRGQQVTLRCSSQSGHNTVSWYQQALGQGPQFIFQYYREEENGRGNFPPRFSGLQFPNYSSELNVNALELDDSALYLCASSLGGAYNEQFFGPGTRLTVL.